These 31 T cell receptor beta chains originate from one sample sequenced in a study of post-analysis software for immune sequencing data. Study-level points and caveats: Comparison of patients with controls showed a handful of TRBV segments more frequent in patients, TRBV5-6, TRBV5-1 and TRBV20-1 among them.

Their antigens are not known. Each TCR beta cDNA library carried unique molecular identifiers. TCRdb re-called the PCR reads through MiXCR, storing one row per CDR3 protein. The table records a few hundred thousand distinct CDR3 sequences, less than 40% of them present only once. Sequencing used blood. These receptors came from a girl aged 5-17 years with multiple sclerosis.

The CDR3 loop is CASSARAGMNTEAFF. The CDR3 coding sequence is TGTGCCAGCAGTGCCCGGGCGGGGATGAACACTGAAGCTTTCTTT. This chain joins TRBV6-1 and TRBJ1-1; D call uncertain. The V gene lost 4 bases and the J gene lost 0 bases, with 12 bases spanning the gap. CDR1 is MNHNS and CDR2 is SASEGT in the germline V gene. The CDR3 covers 15 residues.

This clonotype was detected a few times. The V call is TRBV3-1, the J call TRBJ2-7, with D possibly being TRBD1 (5 bases). This CDR3 is 13 amino acids long. V was trimmed by 2 bases and J by 6 bases, leaving 11 bases between them. Germline CDR1 is LGHDT and CDR2 is YNNKEL (reference sequence). In DNA, the CDR3 is TGTGCCAGCAGCCAACAGGGATCGGGCGAGCAGTACTTC. This translates into CASSQQGSGEQYF.

The rearrangement links TRBV12-3 or TRBV12-4 to TRBJ2-7; weak D call: TRBD2 (5 bases). CDR3 size: 13 residues. V was pared by 6 bases and J by 6 bases, with 15 bases between. CDR3 nucleotides: TGTGCCAGCAGGGGCGCGTTGGCGGGCGAGCAGTACTTC. Residues: CASRGALAGEQYF.

The chain links TRBV12-3 or TRBV12-4 to TRBJ2-7; the match to TRBD2 covers 12 bases. The CDR3 sequence is 14 residues long. Unmatched junction bases numbered 5, after V lost 4 bases and J lost 7 bases. CDR3 amino acids: CASSSSGGVNEQYF. The CDR3 DNA reads as TGTGCCAGCAGTTCTAGCGGGGGGGTTAATGAGCAGTACTTC.

The chain has TRBV30 and TRBJ2-4; a possible D gene is TRBD2 (5 bases). The CDR3 spans 12 residues. V shed 2 bases and J shed 7 bases, with 9 bases lying between them. CDR1 is GTSNPN, CDR2 SVGIG, per germline (reference sequence). CDR3 coding DNA: TGTGCCTGGAGTCCTGGGAGTAACATTCAGTACTTC. Protein: CAWSPGSNIQYF.

The DNA for the CDR3 is TGTGCCAGCAGTGACGGCAGGGTGAGGCCAGATACGCAGTATTTT. Translating it yields CASSDGRVRPDTQYF. The chain employs TRBV2 and TRBJ2-3, with TRBD1 as a possible D gene (5 bases). Germline V gene lookup returns CDR1 SNHLY and CDR2 FYNNEI. This CDR3 spans 15 amino acids. Deletions cut 3 bases from V and 4 bases from J, with 14 bases between.

The chain links TRBV6-5 to TRBJ1-2, with TRBD1 identical over 8 bases. The germline CDR1 and CDR2 sequences are MNHEY and SVGAGI. Unmatched junction bases numbered 7, after V lost 6 bases and J lost 4 bases. The CDR3 covers 14 residues. The CDR3 DNA reads as TGTGCCAGCAGCAAAACTACAGGGGGCTATGGCTACACCTTC. Translated: CASSKTTGGYGYTF.

This clonotype was observed a handful of times. V gene TRBV11-2 combines with J gene TRBJ2-1; the match to TRBD2 covers 12 bases. The CDR3 is 15 residues long. The V segment lost 5 bases and the J segment 3 bases; nucleotides outside the gene matches: 2. CDR1 is SGHAT and CDR2 is FQNNGV in the germline V gene. The CDR3 DNA follows: TGTGCCAGCAGCCGACTAGCGGGGGTCTACAATGAGCAGTTCTTC. It specifies CASSRLAGVYNEQFF.

DNA for the CDR3: TGTGCCAGCAGACCGACAGGGACAGGAAACACCATATATTTT. This translates into CASRPTGTGNTIYF. The chain carries TRBV12-3 or TRBV12-4 and TRBJ1-3; TRBD1 matches 7 bases. This CDR3 is built from 14 residues. Trimming cost V 6 bases and J 4 bases; bases outside gene matches: 6.

The genes are TRBV6-6 and TRBJ2-5; 7 bases fit TRBD1. The CDR3 has 14 amino acids. CDR1 MNHNY and CDR2 SVGAGI come from the germline V gene (reference sequence). V trimming: 6 bases; J trimming: 11 bases; junction bases outside the gene matches: 15. The CDR3 bases are TGTGCCAGCAGCGGAGACAGGGTTTGGAGGAGGCAGTACTTC. Residues: CASSGDRVWRRQYF.

The chain has TRBV27 and TRBJ2-2, with 9 bases identical to TRBD1. The CDR3 is made up of 13 amino acids. Germline CDR1 and CDR2: MNHEY and SMNVEV (reference sequence). With 6 bases clipped from V and 7 bases from J, the junction kept 3 bases outside the gene matches. The CDR3, as DNA: TGTGCCAGCAGACAGGGGGCTAACGGGGAGCTGTTTTTT. The encoded protein is CASRQGANGELFF.

CDR3 in DNA: TGTGCCATCAGTGAACGGGAACCCGACGCCGGGGAGCTGTTTTTT. Its translation: CAISEREPDAGELFF. The chain couples TRBV10-3 to TRBJ2-2; perhaps TRBD2 as D (5 bases). The V and J ends lost 3 bases and 6 bases respectively, with 14 bases between them. The CDR3 contains 15 residues. Germline V gene data show CDR1 as ENHRY and CDR2 as SYGVKD.

The gene calls are TRBV28 and TRBJ2-5, with 9 bases aligning to TRBD2. The V segment lost 7 bases and the J segment 11 bases; nucleotides outside the gene matches: 17. Looked up from germline, CDR1 is MDHEN and CDR2 is SYDVKM. This CDR3 contains 15 residues. The CDR3, as DNA: TGTGCCAGCAAACTGGTGGGGCTAGCGGGGAATGAGCAGTACTTC. Protein: CASKLVGLAGNEQYF.

As concerns this clonotype: A read error may produce the germline difference seen at one junction end. The chain combines TRBV28 with TRBJ1-4; no clear D gene. The CDR3 runs to 19 residues. Germline CDR1 reads MDHEN; CDR2 reads SYDVKM. CDR3 residues: CASSSLRRVTGITNEKLFF. The CDR3 region has the DNA TGTGCCAGCAGTTCCCTCAGGAGGGTAACCGGGATAACTAATGAAAAGCTGTTTTTT.

Worth noting for this clonotype: A junction boundary mismatches the germline segment, possibly from a read error. V is TRBV7-6 and J is TRBJ2-5; no definite D call. This CDR3 has 11 residues. Germline loops: CDR1 SGHVS, CDR2 FNYEAQ. The chain's CDR3 is CASSFHETKYF. DNA of the CDR3: TGTGCCAGCAGCTTCCACGAGACCAAGTACTTC.

In DNA, the CDR3 is TGTGCTAGTGGTTTGGGCTCTTTAACAGGGCCGGAGACCCAGTACTTC. Its protein product is CASGLGSLTGPETQYF. The J gene is TRBJ2-5, the V gene TRBV12-5, with a tentative D call TRBD1 (6 bases). The CDR3 runs to 16 residues. Germline V gene data show CDR1 as LGHNT and CDR2 as FRNRAP. V gave up 1 base and J gave up 5 bases, with 17 bases separating them.

The table lists this clonotype with a count of one. One end of the junction does not line up with germline, which may come from a read error. The rearrangement joins TRBV27 to TRBJ1-6, with D hard to call. From germline, CDR1 is MNHEY and CDR2 SMNVEV (reference sequence). The CDR3 is 14 residues long. Written as DNA, the CDR3 is TGTGCCAGCACCGAGGGTACGGCCGGGTCACTCCTCCACTTT. This gives the protein CASTEGTAGSLLHF.

The V call is TRBV12-3 or TRBV12-4, the J call TRBJ2-5, with TRBD2 matching over 7 bases. The ends lost 6 bases at V and 2 bases at J; junction bases unmatched: 21. The CDR3 extends over 19 amino acids. The CDR3 bases are TGTGCCAGCAGCCTACGAGAAAGTTTTGGTGGGGGGGAACAAGAGACCCAGTACTTC. Translated: CASSLRESFGGGEQETQYF.

The V call is TRBV7-9, the J call TRBJ2-5, with 14 nucleotides matching TRBD2. There are 18 residues in the CDR3. Germline V gene sequence: CDR1 SEHNR, CDR2 FQNEAQ (reference sequence). The trim removed 3 bases at V and 1 base at J, leaving 7 bases unmatched. The CDR3 reads CASSFRLAGGPSQETQYF. In nucleotides, the CDR3 is TGTGCCAGCAGCTTCCGACTAGCGGGGGGGCCATCCCAAGAGACCCAGTACTTC.

The rearrangement joins TRBV28 to TRBJ1-4, with D maybe TRBD1 (5 bases). The ends were cut back, 5 bases at V and 3 bases at J, with 10 bases in the middle. In germline, CDR1 is MDHEN, CDR2 SYDVKM. The CDR3 has 14 amino acids. The CDR3 DNA is TGTGCCAGCAGTAAAACAGGAGCTAATGAAAAACTGTTTTTT. This sequence encodes CASSKTGANEKLFF.

Comment on this clonotype: A junction end diverges from the germline sequence, so it may reflect a read error. The V and J genes are TRBV12-3 or TRBV12-4 and TRBJ1-6; D unclear. The CDR3 runs to 12 residues. The CDR3 spells CASSLGRPPVHF. The CDR3 nucleotides are TGTGCCAGCAGCTTAGGCCGACCTCCCGTCCACTTT.

This clonotype was detected a few times. CDR3: CASSRTGDEGDNSPLHF. CDR3 DNA sequence: TGTGCCAGCAGCCGGACAGGGGATGAGGGGGATAATTCACCCCTCCACTTT. This chain uses TRBV27 with TRBJ1-6, with 9 bases identical to TRBD1. Germline CDR1 MNHEY, CDR2 SMNVEV (reference sequence). The CDR3 runs to 17 residues. V trimming: 6 bases; J trimming: 5 bases; junction bases outside the gene matches: 11.

This chain links TRBV3-1 with TRBJ2-1; TRBD2 matches 7 bases. J lost 6 bases, V lost 4 bases, and 6 bases had no gene match. This CDR3 comprises 14 residues. Germline CDR1 reads LGHDT; CDR2 reads YNNKEL (reference sequence). In DNA, the CDR3 is TGTGCCAGCAGCCGAGCAGCGGGGTTCAATGAGCAGTTCTTC. Its protein is CASSRAAGFNEQFF.

The chain recombines TRBV18 with TRBJ2-5, with a possible D match to TRBD2 (6 bases). Between the trimmed V and J ends, which lost 4 bases and 5 bases, there was a span of 11 bases. In germline, CDR1 is KGHSH, CDR2 LQKENI. The CDR3 has 13 residues. Here the CDR3 reads CASSQLAWETQYF. The CDR3 region has the DNA TGTGCCAGCTCACAACTAGCATGGGAGACCCAGTACTTC.

A few counts support this clonotype. The chain links TRBV7-9 to TRBJ2-1; 8 nucleotides match TRBD2. V gave up 5 bases and J gave up 0 bases; unmatched junction bases: 3. This CDR3 contains 15 residues. The V gene's germline CDR1 is SEHNR and CDR2 FQNEAQ (reference sequence). CDR3 sequence: CASSTLAGSYNEQFF. Here the CDR3 DNA reads TGTGCCAGCAGCACCCTAGCGGGCTCCTACAATGAGCAGTTCTTC.

The chain is built from TRBV12-3 or TRBV12-4 and TRBJ2-1, with D perhaps given as TRBD1 or TRBD2 (6 bases each). CDR3 size: 17 residues. Trimming shortened V by 5 bases and J by 7 bases, and 24 bases separated the two germline ends. The CDR3, as DNA: TGTGCCAGCAGTCCGAGGGGGGCCCTACGGACGCAAAATGAGCAGTTCTTC. Protein product: CASSPRGALRTQNEQFF.

The chain combines TRBV19 with TRBJ2-5; possible D gene TRBD2, 6 bases. There are 13 residues in the CDR3. The germline CDR1 and CDR2 sequences are LNHDA and SQIVND (reference sequence). V shed 3 bases and J shed 4 bases, with 9 bases lying between them. Here the CDR3 reads CASSIRDSETQYF. CDR3 DNA: TGTGCCAGTAGTATCAGGGACTCAGAGACCCAGTACTTC.

The V call is TRBV2, the J call TRBJ2-7, with 8 bases lining up with TRBD1. In germline, CDR1 is SNHLY, CDR2 FYNNEI. The CDR3 covers 12 residues. Trimming cost V 7 bases and J 6 bases; bases outside gene matches: 5. The CDR3 DNA follows: TGTGCCAGCAACGGACAGGGTGGCGAGCAGTACTTC. It yields the protein CASNGQGGEQYF.

Only a few counts were recorded for this clonotype. V and J are TRBV30 and TRBJ1-4, with a tentative D call TRBD1 (6 bases). This CDR3 spans 13 amino acids. Trimming shortened V by 2 bases and J by 8 bases, and 12 bases separated the two germline ends. CDR1 and CDR2 (germline): GTSNPN, SVGIG (reference sequence). The CDR3 bases are TGTGCCTGGAGTTGGGGGGGGCAGGAAAAACTGTTTTTT. Translated: CAWSWGGQEKLFF.

The chain employs TRBV7-2 and TRBJ2-7; D is perhaps TRBD2 (5 bases). V gave up 4 bases and J gave up 3 bases, with 10 bases separating them. The germline V gene encodes CDR1 SGHTA and CDR2 FQGNSA. The CDR3 is made up of 13 amino acids. CDR3: CASSSRRGYEQYF. CDR3 DNA sequence: TGTGCCAGCAGCTCCCGCCGGGGCTACGAGCAGTACTTC.

This clonotype has a handful of counts. The J gene is TRBJ2-1, the V gene TRBV29-1; possible D gene TRBD2, 6 bases. From germline, CDR1 is SQVTM and CDR2 ANQGSEA. Trimming removed 3 bases from V and 8 bases from J, with 11 bases in between. CDR3 length: 12 amino acids. For the CDR3, the DNA is TGCAGCGTTGACGGCCCGGGGGATGAGCAGTTCTTC. Translation: CSVDGPGDEQFF.